These T cell receptor beta chains were read from a single sample in a study of CD8+ T cells in alopecia areata. Libraries were prepared by immunoSEQ multiplex PCR; TCRdb keeps only in-frame clonotypes and omits some of them. The data contain about 220,000 clones, about 57% of them singletons. This sample comprised CD4+ T cells sorted from blood, obtained at week 4, from a patient treated with tofacitinib. These receptors were taken from a human donor with alopecia areata. Each CDR3 is given with its conserved first and last residue. The D gene is left open where the match is weak. Clone size is given for some rows only: seen once, a few or many times, or a class if the clone is expanded.

d_gene: .
v_gene: TRBV27
abundance: .
j_gene: TRBJ2-4
CDR3aa: CASPSPTAAKNIQYF
CDR3nt: TGTGCCAGCCCTAGTCCCACCGCGGCCAAAAACATTCAGTACTTC

d_gene: .
v_gene: TRBV7-9
abundance: .
j_gene: TRBJ2-4
CDR3aa: CASSEIWDNIQYF
CDR3nt: TGTGCCAGCAGCGAAATTTGGGACAACATTCAGTACTTC

d_gene: .
v_gene: TRBV2
abundance: many
j_gene: TRBJ2-4
CDR3aa: CASRQLVSKNIQYF
CDR3nt: TGTGCCAGCAGGCAACTAGTGTCCAAAAACATTCAGTACTTC

d_gene: .
v_gene: TRBV2
abundance: few
j_gene: TRBJ2-6
CDR3aa: CASNSQPGANVLTF
CDR3nt: TGTGCCAGCAACTCCCAGCCCGGGGCCAACGTCCTGACTTTC

d_gene: TRBD2
v_gene: TRBV9
abundance: .
j_gene: TRBJ2-5
CDR3aa: CASSPRQTGGSGETQYF
CDR3nt: TGTGCCAGCAGCCCCCGGCAGACGGGGGGGAGTGGAGAGACCCAGTACTTC

d_gene: .
v_gene: TRBV30
abundance: .
j_gene: TRBJ2-3
CDR3aa: CAWSVGSPDTQYF
CDR3nt: TGTGCCTGGAGTGTGGGTAGCCCAGATACGCAGTATTTT

d_gene: .
v_gene: TRBV29-1
abundance: .
j_gene: TRBJ1-1
CDR3aa: CSVAGSTGTEAFF
CDR3nt: TGCAGCGTCGCAGGTTCGACCGGCACTGAAGCTTTCTTT

d_gene: .
v_gene: TRBV7-3
abundance: once
j_gene: TRBJ1-1
CDR3aa: CASSRVGNTEAFF
CDR3nt: TGTGCCAGCAGTAGGGTTGGGAACACTGAAGCTTTCTTT

d_gene: TRBD1
v_gene: TRBV7-6
abundance: few
j_gene: TRBJ1-6
CDR3aa: CASSGDRGASPLHF
CDR3nt: TGTGCCAGCAGCGGGGACAGGGGAGCTTCACCCCTCCACTTT

d_gene: .
v_gene: TRBV29-1
abundance: .
j_gene: TRBJ1-5
CDR3aa: CSVDRDCYSNQPQHF
CDR3nt: TGCAGCGTTGATCGGGACTGCTATAGCAATCAGCCCCAGCATTTT

d_gene: TRBD1
v_gene: TRBV4-3
abundance: few
j_gene: TRBJ1-6
CDR3aa: CASSQLEGQGTSPLHF
CDR3nt: TGCGCCAGCAGCCAACTAGAGGGACAGGGGACGTCACCCCTCCACTTT

d_gene: .
v_gene: TRBV29-1
abundance: few
j_gene: TRBJ2-2
CDR3aa: CSVDSGNTGELFF
CDR3nt: TGCAGCGTTGATTCGGGGAACACCGGGGAGCTGTTTTTT

d_gene: .
v_gene: TRBV10-2
abundance: few
j_gene: TRBJ2-4
CDR3aa: CASRDTPGAKNIQYF
CDR3nt: TGCGCCAGCAGAGACACCCCTGGTGCCAAAAACATTCAGTACTTC

d_gene: TRBD1
v_gene: TRBV10-3
abundance: .
j_gene: TRBJ2-3
CDR3aa: CAISEDRGDTQYF
CDR3nt: TGTGCCATCAGCGAGGACAGGGGGGATACGCAGTATTTT

d_gene: TRBD2
v_gene: TRBV7-2
abundance: .
j_gene: TRBJ2-7
CDR3aa: CASSLSQGGNEQYF
CDR3nt: TGTGCCAGCAGCTTATCGCAGGGAGGGAACGAGCAGTACTTC

d_gene: .
v_gene: TRBV5-5
abundance: few
j_gene: TRBJ1-1
CDR3aa: CASSLAWAGNTEAFF
CDR3nt: TGTGCCAGCAGCTTGGCCTGGGCAGGGAACACTGAAGCTTTCTTT

d_gene: .
v_gene: TRBV18
abundance: once
j_gene: TRBJ2-7
CDR3aa: CASSRSQGGEQYF
CDR3nt: TGTGCCAGCTCACGGAGTCAGGGTGGCGAGCAGTACTTC

d_gene: .
v_gene: TRBV5-6
abundance: few
j_gene: TRBJ1-3
CDR3aa: CASSLGSLRLLSSGNTIYF
CDR3nt: TGTGCCAGCAGCTTGGGTTCCCTAAGACTACTTTCCTCTGGAAACACCATATATTTT

d_gene: .
v_gene: TRBV20-1
abundance: once
j_gene: TRBJ1-1
CDR3aa: CSASLNTEAFF
CDR3nt: TGCAGTGCTAGCCTGAACACTGAAGCTTTCTTT

d_gene: .
v_gene: TRBV6-5
abundance: .
j_gene: TRBJ2-1
CDR3aa: CASSFRQIPYNEQFF
CDR3nt: TGTGCCAGCAGTTTTAGACAGATTCCCTACAATGAGCAGTTCTTC

d_gene: .
v_gene: TRBV30
abundance: .
j_gene: TRBJ1-5
CDR3aa: CACKTGHRGSPQHF
CDR3nt: TGTGCCTGCAAAACGGGACACCGGGGCAGCCCCCAGCATTTT

d_gene: .
v_gene: TRBV14
abundance: many
j_gene: TRBJ2-7
CDR3aa: CASSQDRQTSYEQYF
CDR3nt: TGTGCCAGCAGCCAAGACCGGCAGACGTCCTACGAGCAGTACTTC

d_gene: .
v_gene: TRBV2
abundance: once
j_gene: TRBJ2-1
CDR3aa: CASSEARDSFYNEQFF
CDR3nt: TGTGCCAGCAGTGAAGCCCGGGACTCCTTCTACAATGAGCAGTTCTTC

d_gene: .
v_gene: TRBV10-3
abundance: many
j_gene: TRBJ2-2
CDR3aa: CAISERGTNTGELFF
CDR3nt: TGTGCCATCAGTGAAAGGGGGACGAACACCGGGGAGCTGTTTTTT

d_gene: .
v_gene: TRBV5-1
abundance: .
j_gene: TRBJ1-1
CDR3aa: CASSFGRANTEAFF
CDR3nt: TGCGCCAGCAGCTTTGGCAGGGCGAACACTGAAGCTTTCTTT